The 27 T cell receptor beta chains listed next were all sequenced from one sample in a study of T cells in Graves' hyperthyroidism and ophthalmopathy. Amplification of TCR beta CDR3 regions was performed using RNA transcripts as template. Primed by the HTBI set, a first-round RT-PCR was run on the TCR CDR3. TCRdb independently ran MiXCR on the multiplex PCR reads; one entry per CDR3 protein. Here the sample spans about 410,000 distinct CDR3 sequences, around 13% being singletons. Sequencing input: blood. These receptors were obtained from a woman aged 30 to 39 with Graves' ophthalmopathy.

This clonotype was detected ten times or more. The chain joins TRBV20-1 to TRBJ2-1; the D gene is possibly TRBD2 (6 bases). Trimming took off 0 bases at V and 10 bases at J, with 19 bases between the two ends. Per germline, CDR1 DFQATT and CDR2 SNEGSKA (reference sequence). The CDR3 has 15 amino acids. The CDR3 sequence is CSARDLRTSPPEQFF. CDR3 coding DNA: TGCAGTGCTAGAGATTTGCGTACTAGCCCACCCGAGCAGTTCTTC.

This clonotype was seen repeatedly, ten times or more. The chain employs TRBV7-9 and TRBJ2-2; a weak D match, TRBD1 (7 bases). This CDR3 spans 15 amino acids. CDR1 is SEHNR, CDR2 FQNEAQ, per germline (reference sequence). V was cut by 6 bases and J by 1 base, with 12 bases left in between. The CDR3 DNA sequence: TGTGCCAGCAGGCGACAGGGAGGGAACACCGGGGAGCTGTTTTTT. Translation gives CASRRQGGNTGELFF. Full variable domain (outside the CDR3, taken from reference TRBV7-9 and TRBJ2-2): DTGVSQNPRHKITKRGQNVTFRCDPISEHNRLYWYRQTLGQGPEFLTYFQNEAQLEKSRLLSDRFSAERPKGSFSTLEIQRTEQGDSAMYLCASRRQGGNTGELFFGEGSRLTVL.

This clonotype was observed many times. The chain is built from TRBV28 and TRBJ2-3; D unresolved. Trimming cost V 6 bases and J 0 bases, with 4 bases left between them. Germline CDR1 reads MDHEN; CDR2 reads SYDVKM. This CDR3 has 12 residues. The DNA of the CDR3 is TGTGCCAGCAGGCAGAGCACAGATACGCAGTATTTT. Amino acid sequence: CASRQSTDTQYF.

In DNA, the CDR3 is TGTGCCAGCAACAGGGGAGTTGACGGGGAGCTGTTTTTT. The encoded protein is CASNRGVDGELFF. The chain links TRBV9 to TRBJ2-2, with TRBD1 matching 7 bases. This CDR3 is 13 amino acids long. Germline CDR1 and CDR2: SGDLS and YYNGEE. Losses at the gene ends were 6 bases for V and 7 bases for J; bases not matched to a gene: 6. Together with reference TRBV9 and TRBJ2-2, the CDR3 gives the full variable domain: DSGVTQTPKHLITATGQRVTLRCSPRSGDLSVYWYQQSLDQGLQFLIQYYNGEERAKGNILERFSAQQFPDLHSELNLSSLELGDSALYFCASNRGVDGELFFGEGSRLTVL.

The sample holds many counts of this clonotype. V and J are TRBV6-1 and TRBJ2-7; D may correspond to TRBD1 or TRBD2 (5 bases each). The V and J ends lost 5 bases and 3 bases respectively, with 17 bases between them. This CDR3 spans 15 amino acids. The germline CDR1 and CDR2 sequences are MNHNS and SASEGT. The CDR3 is CASSPLRGLNYEQYF. DNA for the CDR3: TGTGCCAGCAGTCCTCTACGGGGCCTGAACTACGAGCAGTACTTC.

Ten or more counts support this clonotype. The gene calls are TRBV12-3 or TRBV12-4 and TRBJ2-3, with unresolved D. The CDR3 has 13 amino acids. The ends were cut back, 5 bases at V and 1 base at J, with 7 bases in the middle. The CDR3 is CASSPDGTDTQYF. CDR3 nucleotides: TGTGCCAGCAGTCCAGACGGCACAGATACGCAGTATTTT.

This clonotype was detected a few times. The chain carries TRBV6-1 and TRBJ2-3; the D is unclear. The CDR3 length is 15 residues. The germline V and J ends were trimmed by 1 base and 1 base, with 9 bases remaining between them. The germline CDR1 and CDR2 sequences are MNHNS and SASEGT. The CDR3 nucleotides are TGTGCCAGCAGTGAAGTTGGTGGACGCACAGATACGCAGTATTTT. Translating gives CASSEVGGRTDTQYF.

This clonotype was seen at least ten times. The chain couples TRBV28 to TRBJ1-2, with 8 bases fitting TRBD1. CDR1 MDHEN and CDR2 SYDVKM come from the germline V gene. With 7 bases clipped from V and 4 bases from J, the junction kept 8 bases outside the gene matches. The length of the CDR3 is 14 residues. DNA of the CDR3: TGTGCCAGCACCCTACAGGGGGGCGGCTATGGCTACACCTTC. It is translated as CASTLQGGGYGYTF.

This clonotype was seen more than once but under ten times. The chain has TRBV5-1 and TRBJ2-2, with D possibly TRBD1 on 6 matching bases. Germline assignment: CDR1 SGHRS and CDR2 YFSETQ. V lost 2 bases to trimming and J lost 6 bases, with 14 bases between them. This CDR3 has 15 residues. CDR3: CASSFEGDAAGELFF. In nucleotides, the CDR3 is TGCGCCAGCAGCTTTGAGGGGGATGCCGCCGGGGAGCTGTTTTTT.

This chain joins TRBV5-5 and TRBJ2-7, with a tentative D call TRBD2 (5 bases). The V end lost 2 bases, the J end lost 0 bases, and 30 bases lay between the germline ends. The CDR3 runs to 21 residues. CDR1 is SGHKS, CDR2 YYEKEE, per germline (reference sequence). Here the CDR3 DNA reads TGTGCCAGCAGCTTTGTCTTTTATTTGACTTACGGACTTTGGAGCTCCTACGAGCAGTACTTC. It is translated as CASSFVFYLTYGLWSSYEQYF.

The chain is built from TRBV19 and TRBJ2-1; D is possibly TRBD1 or TRBD2 (5 bases each). This CDR3 has 16 residues. V was shortened by 7 bases and J by 0 bases, with 16 bases between the two germline ends. CDR1 and CDR2 from the germline V gene are LNHDA and SQIVND (reference sequence). The CDR3 spells CASTGAGTRSYNEQFF. CDR3 in DNA: TGTGCCAGTACCGGGGCCGGGACCCGCTCCTACAATGAGCAGTTCTTC. The full variable domain, completed using reference TRBV19 and TRBJ2-1, is DGGITQSPKYLFRKEGQNVTLSCEQNLNHDAMYWYRQDPGQGLRLIYYSQIVNDFQKGDIAEGYSVSREKKESFPLTVTSAQKNPTAFYLCASTGAGTRSYNEQFFGPGTRLTVL.

In this sample, this clonotype turned up many times. This chain joins TRBV9 and TRBJ2-7, with 8 bases matching TRBD1. Germline loops: CDR1 SGDLS, CDR2 YYNGEE. This CDR3 has 13 amino acids. V gave up 4 bases and J gave up 5 bases; unmatched junction bases: 5. The CDR3 is CASSRQGFHEQYF. CDR3 nucleotides: TGTGCCAGCAGCAGACAGGGGTTCCACGAGCAGTACTTC.

In this sample, this clonotype turned up many times. The rearrangement links TRBV18 to TRBJ2-3, with D possibly being TRBD1 (6 bases). With 4 bases removed from V and 3 bases from J, the gap between germline ends came to 14 bases. Per the germline V gene, CDR1 is KGHSH and CDR2 is LQKENI. This CDR3 contains 15 residues. This CDR3 is CASSHRDGGTDTQYF. In nucleotides, the CDR3 is TGTGCCAGCTCACACAGGGATGGTGGGACAGATACGCAGTATTTT.

This clonotype came up many times. The J gene is TRBJ1-4, the V gene TRBV5-1; 7 bases align to TRBD1. Germline V gene lookup returns CDR1 SGHRS and CDR2 YFSETQ. This CDR3 spans 17 amino acids. Trimming at V came to 4 bases and at J to 5 bases, leaving 14 bases not matched to a gene. The CDR3 DNA reads TGCGCCAGCAGCCCTACCATTTTGACAGGGTCCAATGAAAAACTGTTTTTT. Its translation: CASSPTILTGSNEKLFF.

This clonotype came up many times. The V call is TRBV7-2, the J call TRBJ2-7; D is uncertain. V was shortened by 0 bases and J by 8 bases, with 11 bases between the two germline ends. Germline V gene lookup returns CDR1 SGHTA and CDR2 FQGNSA. The length of the CDR3 is 13 residues. The CDR3 sequence is CASSLAPPGQQYF. The CDR3 coding sequence is TGTGCCAGCAGCTTAGCCCCCCCCGGACAGCAGTACTTC. The entire variable domain, with the rest obtained from reference TRBV7-2 and TRBJ2-7, is as follows: GAGVSQSPSNKVTEKGKDVELRCDPISGHTALYWYRQSLGQGLEFLIYFQGNSAPDKSGLPSDRFSAERTGGSVSTLTIQRTQQEDSAVYLCASSLAPPGQQYFGPGTRLTVT.

This clonotype came up a few times. The V and J genes are TRBV12-3 or TRBV12-4 and TRBJ1-2, with 10 bases fitting TRBD1. The CDR3 totals 14 residues. Trimming at V came to 5 bases and at J to 7 bases, leaving 7 bases not matched to a gene. In nucleotides, the CDR3 is TGTGCCAGCAGTGACCGGGACAGGGGTCGTGGCTACACCTTC. This encodes CASSDRDRGRGYTF.

This clonotype appeared many times. J is TRBJ1-1 and V is TRBV24-1, with a weak D call TRBD1 (5 bases). V was cut by 4 bases and J by 7 bases, with 12 bases left in between. The CDR3 loop spans 13 amino acids. Germline V gene sequence: CDR1 KGHDR, CDR2 SFDVKD. CDR3 residues: CATSEPAGGEAFF. In DNA form, the CDR3 reads TGTGCCACCAGTGAGCCAGCGGGGGGTGAAGCTTTCTTT.

This clonotype came up many times. The chain carries TRBV9 and TRBJ1-6, with D unclear. The CDR3 extends over 15 amino acids. Germline CDR1 is SGDLS and CDR2 is YYNGEE. V lost 4 bases and J 6 bases, leaving 14 bases between the germline ends. The CDR3 sequence is CASSPEGWPNSPLHF. CDR3 nucleotides: TGTGCCAGCAGCCCAGAAGGTTGGCCTAATTCACCCCTCCACTTT.

The chain combines TRBV9 with TRBJ2-7, with D maybe TRBD1 (5 bases). Germline lookup yields CDR1 SGDLS and CDR2 YYNGEE. CDR3 size: 14 residues. Trimming left V 3 bases short and J 1 base short, with 11 bases between. This CDR3 is CASSAQGKSYEQYF. CDR3 bases: TGTGCCAGCAGCGCCCAGGGTAAATCCTACGAGCAGTACTTC.

The V call is TRBV13, the J call TRBJ1-2, with D uncertain. Trimming cost V 1 base and J 0 bases, with 9 bases left between them. Germline CDR1 and CDR2: PRHDT and FYEKMQ (reference sequence). The CDR3 extends over 15 amino acids. In DNA form, the CDR3 reads TGTGCCAGCAGCTTAGTTGGTTTTGCTAACTATGGCTACACCTTC. Protein product: CASSLVGFANYGYTF.

This clonotype was detected ten times or more. The V call is TRBV20-1, the J call TRBJ2-7; D is uncertain. Germline-derived CDR1 and CDR2 are DFQATT and SNEGSKA (reference sequence). V was cut by 0 bases and J by 0 bases, with 15 bases left in between. The CDR3 extends over 16 amino acids. CDR3 bases: TGCAGTGCTAGAGACCCCCGGTTGCAGAACTCCTACGAGCAGTACTTC. Amino acid sequence: CSARDPRLQNSYEQYF.

There are many counts of this clonotype. This sequence joins TRBV5-7 and TRBJ1-1; perhaps TRBD1 as D (6 bases). TRBV5-7 is marked as an open reading frame, function uncertain. Trimming shortened V by 0 bases and J by 1 base, and 10 bases separated the two germline ends. The CDR3 runs 15 residues. The CDR3: CASSLGWDKNTEAFF. The CDR3 DNA follows: TGTGCCAGCAGCTTGGGATGGGACAAGAACACTGAAGCTTTCTTT.

This clonotype was seen many times. J is TRBJ2-1 and V is TRBV15, with 11 bases aligning to TRBD2. This CDR3 region has 18 residues. CDR1 and CDR2 from the germline V gene are LNHNV and YYDKDF (reference sequence). V shed 1 base, J shed 6 bases, and the junction held 11 bases outside the gene matches. Here the CDR3 reads CATSRGWGGSGGANEQFF. DNA for the CDR3: TGTGCCACCAGCAGAGGGTGGGGGGGTAGCGGGGGGGCCAATGAGCAGTTCTTC. Drawing the rest from reference TRBV15 and TRBJ2-1, the complete variable domain is DAMVIQNPRYQVTQFGKPVTLSCSQTLNHNVMYWYQQKSSQAPKLLFHYYDKDFNNEADTPDNFQSRRPNTSFCFLDIRSPGLGDTAMYLCATSRGWGGSGGANEQFFGPGTRLTVL.

This clonotype appeared many times. This rearrangement joins TRBV27 to TRBJ1-5; no definite D call. The CDR3 totals 15 residues. V was pared by 0 bases and J by 7 bases, with 13 bases between. Germline V gene sequence: CDR1 MNHEY, CDR2 SMNVEV (reference sequence). Written as DNA, the CDR3 is TGTGCCAGCAGTTTATCTCTCCAGGCCCTCCAGCCCCAGCATTTT. Amino acids: CASSLSLQALQPQHF.

This clonotype showed up many times. The gene calls are TRBV20-1 and TRBJ2-7; 9 nucleotides line up with TRBD1. CDR1 DFQATT and CDR2 SNEGSKA come from the germline V gene (reference sequence). V shed 7 bases and J 2 bases; nucleotides not matched to a gene: 6. CDR3 length equals 13 residues. CDR3 amino acids: CSVRDRDTYEQYF. The CDR3 nucleotides read TGCAGTGTCCGGGACAGGGATACCTACGAGCAGTACTTC.

The rearrangement links TRBV9 to TRBJ1-2, with 8 bases fitting TRBD1. There are 14 residues in the CDR3. CDR1 is SGDLS, CDR2 YYNGEE, per germline. Trimming at V came to 3 bases and at J to 7 bases, leaving 8 bases not matched to a gene. The CDR3 nucleotides are TGTGCCAGCAGCGGACGGTCAGGGGGCGGTGGCTACACCTTC. Its protein is CASSGRSGGGGYTF.

In its sample, this clonotype was seen many times. The rearrangement uses TRBV12-3 or TRBV12-4 and TRBJ1-5; tentatively, D is TRBD1 (5 bases). V was shortened by 6 bases and J by 6 bases, with 18 bases between the two germline ends. This CDR3 spans 15 amino acids. As DNA, the CDR3 is TGTGCCAGCAGAATGGCGGGTCAGGGTCGTCAGCCCCAGCATTTT. Amino acids: CASRMAGQGRQPQHF.